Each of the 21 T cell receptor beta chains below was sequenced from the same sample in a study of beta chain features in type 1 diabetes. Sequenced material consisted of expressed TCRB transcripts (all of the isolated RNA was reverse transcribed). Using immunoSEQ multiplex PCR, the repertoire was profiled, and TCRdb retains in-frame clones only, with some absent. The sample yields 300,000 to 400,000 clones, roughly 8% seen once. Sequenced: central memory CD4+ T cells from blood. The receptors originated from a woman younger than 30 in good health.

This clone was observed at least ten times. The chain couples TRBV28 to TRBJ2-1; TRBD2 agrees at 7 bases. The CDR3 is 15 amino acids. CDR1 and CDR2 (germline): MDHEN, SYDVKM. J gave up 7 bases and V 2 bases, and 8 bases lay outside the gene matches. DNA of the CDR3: TGTGCCAGCAGTTTACCCAGCGGGATGATTAATGAGCAGTTCTTC. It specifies CASSLPSGMINEQFF.

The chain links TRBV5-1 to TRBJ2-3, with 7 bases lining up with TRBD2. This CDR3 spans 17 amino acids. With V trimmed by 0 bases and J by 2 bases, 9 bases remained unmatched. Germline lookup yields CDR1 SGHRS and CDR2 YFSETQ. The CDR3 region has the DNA TGCGCCAGCAGCTTGGCCGCGGCTAGCGGTGCCACAGATACGCAGTATTTT. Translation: CASSLAAASGATDTQYF.

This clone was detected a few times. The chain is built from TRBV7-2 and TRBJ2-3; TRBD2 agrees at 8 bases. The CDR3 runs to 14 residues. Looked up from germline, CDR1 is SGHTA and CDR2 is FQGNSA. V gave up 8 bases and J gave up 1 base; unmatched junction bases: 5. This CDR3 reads CASRNGRGTDTQYF. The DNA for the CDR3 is TGTGCCAGCCGCAACGGGAGGGGCACAGATACGCAGTATTTT. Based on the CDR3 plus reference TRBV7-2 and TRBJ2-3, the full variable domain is GAGVSQSPSNKVTEKGKDVELRCDPISGHTALYWYRQSLGQGLEFLIYFQGNSAPDKSGLPSDRFSAERTGGSVSTLTIQRTQQEDSAVYLCASRNGRGTDTQYFGPGTRLTVL.

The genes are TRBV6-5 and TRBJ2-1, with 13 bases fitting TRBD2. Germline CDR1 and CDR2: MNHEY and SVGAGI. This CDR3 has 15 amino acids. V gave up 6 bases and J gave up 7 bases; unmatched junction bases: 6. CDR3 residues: CASSQTSGRLNEQFF. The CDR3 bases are TGTGCCAGCAGCCAGACTAGCGGGAGGTTGAATGAGCAGTTCTTC.

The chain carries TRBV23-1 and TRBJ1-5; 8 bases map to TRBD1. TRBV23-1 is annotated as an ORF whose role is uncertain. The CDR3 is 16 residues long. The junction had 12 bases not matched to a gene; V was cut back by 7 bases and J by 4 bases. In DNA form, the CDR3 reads TGCGCCAGCAACGCCCGGACAGGGAGGCGGAATCAGCCCCAGCATTTT. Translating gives CASNARTGRRNQPQHF.

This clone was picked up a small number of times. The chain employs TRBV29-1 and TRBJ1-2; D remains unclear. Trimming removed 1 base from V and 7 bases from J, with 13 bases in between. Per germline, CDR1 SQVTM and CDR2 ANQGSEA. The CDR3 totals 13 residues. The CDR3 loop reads CSVEGGRTSGYTF. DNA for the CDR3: TGCAGCGTTGAAGGGGGAAGAACTAGTGGCTACACCTTC. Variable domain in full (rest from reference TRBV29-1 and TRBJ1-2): SAVISQKPSRDICQRGTSLTIQCQVDSQVTMMFWYRQQPGQSLTLIATANQGSEATYESGFVIDKFPISRPNLTFSTLTVSNMSPEDSSIYLCSVEGGRTSGYTFGSGTRLTVV.

The CDR3 DNA is TGTGCCAGCAGCTTAAGCGGCACGGACAGGAGCGAGCAGTACTTC. Translation: CASSLSGTDRSEQYF. The chain employs TRBV11-2 and TRBJ2-7, with 7 bases lining up with TRBD1. Germline trimming cut 2 bases from V and 6 bases from J; bases unmatched to any gene: 10. CDR3 length: 15 amino acids. Germline CDR1 SGHAT, CDR2 FQNNGV.

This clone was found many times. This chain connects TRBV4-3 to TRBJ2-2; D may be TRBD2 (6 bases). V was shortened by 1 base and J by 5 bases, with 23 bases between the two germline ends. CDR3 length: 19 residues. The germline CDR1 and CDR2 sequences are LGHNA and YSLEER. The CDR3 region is CASSQGPGHSGTLTGELFF. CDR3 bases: TGCGCCAGCAGCCAAGGACCGGGTCATTCCGGGACTTTGACCGGGGAGCTGTTTTTT.

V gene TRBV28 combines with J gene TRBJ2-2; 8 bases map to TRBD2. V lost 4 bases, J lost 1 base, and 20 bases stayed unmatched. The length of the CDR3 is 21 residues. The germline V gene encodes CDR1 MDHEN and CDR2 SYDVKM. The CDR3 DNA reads TGTGCCAGCAGTTCATGGGACGCAGGAACGGGACTAGGGTTGAACACCGGGGAGCTGTTTTTT. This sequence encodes CASSSWDAGTGLGLNTGELFF.

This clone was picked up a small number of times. The CDR3 DNA is TGCGCCAGCAGCCAAGAACTAGCGGGAGGGCCTCATGAGCAGTTCTTC. Its translation: CASSQELAGGPHEQFF. V and J are TRBV4-3 and TRBJ2-1; 13 nucleotides line up with TRBD2. V gave up 0 bases and J gave up 8 bases; unmatched junction bases: 4. The V gene's germline CDR1 is LGHNA and CDR2 YSLEER. The CDR3 has 16 amino acids.

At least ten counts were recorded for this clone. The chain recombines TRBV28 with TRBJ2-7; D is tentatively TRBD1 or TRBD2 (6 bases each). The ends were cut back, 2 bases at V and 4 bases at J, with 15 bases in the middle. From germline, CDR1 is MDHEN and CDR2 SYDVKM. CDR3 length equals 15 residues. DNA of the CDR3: TGTGCCAGCAGTTTACAGGGGACTTATGAATACGAGCAGTACTTC. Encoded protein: CASSLQGTYEYEQYF. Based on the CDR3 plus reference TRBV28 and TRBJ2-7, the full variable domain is DVKVTQSSRYLVKRTGEKVFLECVQDMDHENMFWYRQDPGLGLRLIYFSYDVKMKEKGDIPEGYSVSREKKERFSLILESASTNQTSMYLCASSLQGTYEYEQYFGPGTRLTVT.

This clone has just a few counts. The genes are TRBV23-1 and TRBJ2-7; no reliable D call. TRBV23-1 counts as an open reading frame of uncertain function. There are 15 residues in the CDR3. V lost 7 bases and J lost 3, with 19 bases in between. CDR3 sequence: CASIKTFLLNYEQYF. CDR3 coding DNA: TGCGCCAGCATTAAGACATTTCTGCTTAACTACGAGCAGTACTTC.

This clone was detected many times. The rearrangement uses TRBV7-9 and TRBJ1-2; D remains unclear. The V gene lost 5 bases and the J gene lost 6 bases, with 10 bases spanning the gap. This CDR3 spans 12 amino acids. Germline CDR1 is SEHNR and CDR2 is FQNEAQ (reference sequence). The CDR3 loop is CASSPGPHGYTF. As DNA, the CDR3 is TGTGCCAGCAGCCCCGGTCCCCATGGCTACACCTTC.

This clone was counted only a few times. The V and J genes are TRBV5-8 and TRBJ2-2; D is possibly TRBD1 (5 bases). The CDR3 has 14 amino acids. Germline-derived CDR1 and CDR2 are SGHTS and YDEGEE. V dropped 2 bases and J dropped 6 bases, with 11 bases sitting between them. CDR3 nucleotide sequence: TGTGCCAGCAGCTTCCGCAGGGTGGCCGGGGAGCTGTTTTTT. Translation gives CASSFRRVAGELFF. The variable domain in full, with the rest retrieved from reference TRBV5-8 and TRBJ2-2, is EAGVTQSPTHLIKTRGQQATLRCSPISGHTSVYWYQQALGLGLQFLLWYDEGEERNRGNFPPRFSGRQFPNYSSELNVNALELEDSALYLCASSFRRVAGELFFGEGSRLTVL.

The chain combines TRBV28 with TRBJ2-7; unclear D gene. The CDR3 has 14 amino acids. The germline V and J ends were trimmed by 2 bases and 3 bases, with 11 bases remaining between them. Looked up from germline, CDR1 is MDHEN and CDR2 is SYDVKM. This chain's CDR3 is CASSLPAARYEQYF. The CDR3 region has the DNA TGTGCCAGCAGTTTACCGGCGGCCCGCTACGAGCAGTACTTC.

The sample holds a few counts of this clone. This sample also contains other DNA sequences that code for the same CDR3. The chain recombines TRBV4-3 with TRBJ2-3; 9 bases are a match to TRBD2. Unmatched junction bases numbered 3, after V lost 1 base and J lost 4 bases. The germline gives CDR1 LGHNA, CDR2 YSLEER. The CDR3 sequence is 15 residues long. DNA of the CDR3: TGCGCCAGCAGCCAAGGGTTAGCGGGAGCAGATACGCAGTATTTT. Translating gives CASSQGLAGADTQYF.

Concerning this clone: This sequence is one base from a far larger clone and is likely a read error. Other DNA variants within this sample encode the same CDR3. CDR3 DNA sequence: TGTGCCAGCAGCTTAGCGGCAGATACGCAGTATTTT. It is translated as CASSLAADTQYF. V usage is TRBV7-8 and J usage is TRBJ2-3; the D is unclear. Germline CDR1 SGHVS, CDR2 FQNEAQ. The CDR3 has 12 amino acids. V was trimmed by 0 bases and J by 4 bases, leaving 2 bases between them. The variable domain in full, completed from reference TRBV7-8 and TRBJ2-3, reads GAGVSQSPRYKVAKRGQDVALRCDPISGHVSLFWYQQALGQGPEFLTYFQNEAQLDKSGLPSDRFFAERPEGSVSTLKIQRTQQEDSAVYLCASSLAADTQYFGPGTRLTVL.

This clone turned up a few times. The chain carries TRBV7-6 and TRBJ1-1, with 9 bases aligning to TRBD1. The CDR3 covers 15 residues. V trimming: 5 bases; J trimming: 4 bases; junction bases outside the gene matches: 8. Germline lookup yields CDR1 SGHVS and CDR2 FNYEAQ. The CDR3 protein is CASSKQTGGFTEAFF. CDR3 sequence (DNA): TGTGCCAGCAGCAAACAAACAGGGGGCTTCACTGAAGCTTTCTTT.

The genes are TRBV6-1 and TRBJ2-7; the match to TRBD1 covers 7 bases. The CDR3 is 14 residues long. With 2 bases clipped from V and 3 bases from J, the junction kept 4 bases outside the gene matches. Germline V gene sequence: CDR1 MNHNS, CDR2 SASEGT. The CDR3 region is CASSEMGQSYEQYF. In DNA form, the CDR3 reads TGTGCCAGCAGTGAAATGGGACAGAGCTACGAGCAGTACTTC.

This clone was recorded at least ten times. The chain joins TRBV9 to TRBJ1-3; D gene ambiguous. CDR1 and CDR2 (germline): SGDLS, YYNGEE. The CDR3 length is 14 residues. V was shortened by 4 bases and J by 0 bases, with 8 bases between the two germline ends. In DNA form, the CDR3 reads TGTGCCAGCAGCCCTCGTTCCTCTGGAAACACCATATATTTT. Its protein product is CASSPRSSGNTIYF.

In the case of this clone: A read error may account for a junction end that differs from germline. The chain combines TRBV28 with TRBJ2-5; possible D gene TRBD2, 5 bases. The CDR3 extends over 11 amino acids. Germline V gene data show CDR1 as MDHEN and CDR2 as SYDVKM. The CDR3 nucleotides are TGTGCCAGCAGTGAGGGAGAGTCCCAGTACTTC. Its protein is CASSEGESQYF.